These T cell receptor beta chains were read from a single sample in a study of technical replicates of blood from a few donors. The protocol was immunoSEQ multiplex PCR, while the TCRdb copy is restricted to in-frame clones and leaves out a portion. In the table there are approximately 44,000 clones, about 96% of which are singletons. The sequencing sample was made of T cells isolated from PBMCs. These receptors all stem from a human donor in good health. Both conserved end residues are part of each CDR3. D genes are given only for firm matches. Some rows mark clone size as missing; the rest say once, few, many or name a class of expanded clone.

>NA|NA|TRBV27|TRBJ2-7|14
CASSFGQGLYEQYF
TGTGCCAGCAGTTTTGGCCAGGGACTCTACGAGCAGTACTTC
>TRBD2|NA|TRBV28|TRBJ2-1|15
CATGQLAASYNEQFF
TGTGCCACCGGACAACTAGCGGCCTCCTACAATGAGCAGTTCTTC
>NA|NA|TRBV4-2|TRBJ2-3|17
CASSQGGYGGSTDTQYF
TGTGCCAGCAGCCAAGGGGGATATGGCGGGAGCACAGATACGCAGTATTTT
>NA|NA|TRBV19|TRBJ1-1|11
CASTLRGEAFF
TGTGCCAGCACCTTGCGGGGAGAAGCTTTCTTT
>NA|NA|TRBV30|TRBJ2-7|14
CALSNGRLSYEQYF
TGTGCCCTCAGCAATGGGAGGCTCTCCTACGAGCAGTACTTC
>NA|once|TRBV5-1|TRBJ2-4|16
CASRYSSHGEENIQYF
TGCGCCAGCAGGTACTCCAGTCACGGAGAGGAGAACATTCAGTACTTC
>TRBD1|NA|TRBV5-6|TRBJ1-2|13
CASGGQMHYGYTF
TGTGCCAGCGGGGGACAGATGCACTATGGCTACACCTTC
>NA|NA|TRBV7-3|TRBJ2-5|13
CASSLEGRETQYF
TGTGCCAGCAGCTTAGAGGGGAGGGAGACCCAGTACTTC
>TRBD1|NA|TRBV29-1|TRBJ1-2|15
CSVESSATQGHGYTF
TGCAGCGTTGAGAGTTCGGCCACACAGGGGCATGGCTACACCTTC
>TRBD1|NA|TRBV7-9|TRBJ1-2|12
CASSGDRVGYTF
TGTGCCAGCAGCGGTGACAGGGTCGGCTACACCTTC
>NA|NA|TRBV5-1|TRBJ2-7|15
CASSLGGDSKYEQYF
TGCGCCAGCAGCTTGGGGGGGGACAGTAAGTACGAGCAGTACTTC
>TRBD1|NA|TRBV19|TRBJ1-1|14
CASSDRGPNTEAFF
TGTGCCAGCTCAGACAGGGGGCCGAACACTGAAGCTTTCTTT
>NA|NA|TRBV2|TRBJ1-3|16
CASTPTDYYSGNTIYF
TGTGCCAGCACCCCGACAGATTATTACTCTGGAAACACCATATATTTT
>TRBD2|NA|TRBV30|TRBJ2-3|15
CAWSSGGVSTDTQYF
TGTGCCTGGAGCTCCGGGGGGGTTAGCACAGATACGCAGTATTTT
>TRBD1|NA|TRBV5-6|TRBJ1-2|13
CASSYDRDYGYTF
TGTGCCAGCAGTTACGACAGGGACTATGGCTACACCTTC
>TRBD1|NA|TRBV6-6|TRBJ1-2|15
CASSARRDRGYGYTF
TGTGCCAGCAGTGCCCGGAGGGACAGGGGATATGGCTACACCTTC
>NA|NA|TRBV6-5|TRBJ1-1|12
CASSEQGTEAFF
TGTGCCAGCAGTGAACAGGGCACTGAAGCTTTCTTT
>NA|NA|TRBV14|TRBJ2-7|13
CASSQGGPSEQYF
TGTGCCAGCAGCCAAGGGGGGCCTAGCGAGCAGTACTTC
>NA|NA|TRBV15|TRBJ1-4|11
CATSNGYKLFF
TGTGCCACCAGCAACGGGTATAAACTGTTTTTT
>NA|NA|TRBV11-2|TRBJ1-4|12
CASSLVGEKLFF
TGTGCCAGCAGCTTGGTCGGGGAAAAACTGTTTTTT
>NA|once|TRBV7-6|TRBJ2-1|15
CASSLATFSYNEQFF
TGTGCCAGCAGCTTAGCGACTTTCTCCTACAATGAGCAGTTCTTC
>NA|NA|TRBV25-1|TRBJ2-1|13
CASNGQLNNEQFF
TGTGCCAGCAATGGACAGCTAAACAATGAGCAGTTCTTC
>NA|NA|TRBV25-1|TRBJ2-7|14
CASSPGPFSYEQYF
TGTGCCAGCAGCCCAGGTCCCTTTTCCTACGAGCAGTACTTC
>NA|NA|TRBV6-1|TRBJ2-4|11
CASSVANIQYF
TGTGCCAGCAGCGTCGCGAACATTCAGTACTTC
>NA|NA|TRBV28|TRBJ1-2|14
CASSPVGASNGYTF
TGTGCCAGCAGTCCGGTGGGGGCCTCGAATGGCTACACCTTC
>NA|NA|TRBV28|TRBJ1-5|14
CASSFPGGGQPQHF
TGTGCCAGCAGTTTCCCGGGAGGTGGGCAGCCCCAGCATTTT
>TRBD2|NA|TRBV5-4|TRBJ2-1|13
CASSLAGADEQFF
TGTGCCAGCAGTCTAGCGGGAGCCGATGAGCAGTTCTTC
>NA|NA|TRBV2|TRBJ2-1|13
CAGGTSGWDEQFF
TGTGCCGGAGGGACCTCGGGATGGGATGAGCAGTTCTTC
>TRBD2|NA|TRBV7-2|TRBJ2-7|15
CASSFLAGYSYEQYF
TGTGCCAGCAGCTTCCTAGCGGGGTACTCCTACGAGCAGTACTTC
>NA|NA|TRBV4-3|TRBJ2-7|14
CASSQDTRAYEQYF
TGCGCCAGCAGCCAAGATACGCGAGCCTACGAGCAGTACTTC
>TRBD1|NA|TRBV5-1|TRBJ2-7|14
CASSLGAGGTEQYF
TGCGCCAGCAGCTTGGGAGCAGGGGGCACCGAGCAGTACTTC
>NA|NA|TRBV5-1|TRBJ1-1|14
CASSWGQGDTEAFF
TGCGCCAGCAGCTGGGGGCAGGGAGACACTGAAGCTTTCTTT
>NA|NA|TRBV19|TRBJ2-2|13
CASMDWNTGELFF
TGTGCCAGTATGGACTGGAACACCGGGGAGCTGTTTTTT
>NA|NA|TRBV27|TRBJ1-3|15
CASSPAPGFGNTIYF
TGTGCCAGCAGTCCGGCCCCAGGGTTTGGAAACACCATATATTTT
>NA|NA|TRBV30|TRBJ1-1|12
CAWSGVNTEAFF
TGTGCCTGGAGTGGAGTGAACACTGAAGCTTTCTTT
>TRBD1|NA|TRBV11-3|TRBJ2-3|15
CASSPRQGFTDTQYF
TGTGCCAGCAGCCCAAGACAGGGTTTCACAGATACGCAGTATTTT
>NA|NA|TRBV15|TRBJ2-1|16
CATSPKGGVGYNEQFF
TGTGCCACCAGCCCTAAGGGGGGGGTAGGCTACAATGAGCAGTTCTTC
>TRBD2|once|TRBV4-2|TRBJ2-7|15
CASSPKTSGTYEQYF
TGTGCCAGCAGCCCTAAGACTAGCGGGACCTACGAGCAGTACTTC
>TRBD2|NA|TRBV6-4|TRBJ2-2|13
CASTSGSTGELFF
TGTGCCAGCACTAGCGGGAGCACCGGGGAGCTGTTTTTT
>TRBD1|NA|TRBV19|TRBJ1-4|14
CASSSGTGHEKLFF
TGTGCCAGTAGTTCCGGGACAGGGCACGAAAAACTGTTTTTT
>NA|once|TRBV6-1|TRBJ1-2|16
CASSEALQGSGYGYTF
TGTGCCAGCAGTGAAGCGCTTCAGGGGTCAGGATATGGCTACACCTTC
>NA|NA|TRBV27|TRBJ1-2|14
CASSFRDQIYGYTF
TGTGCCAGCAGTTTCCGGGATCAGATTTATGGCTACACCTTC
>TRBD2|NA|TRBV27|TRBJ2-1|15
CASKLAVSSYNEQFF
TGTGCCAGCAAACTAGCGGTAAGCTCCTACAATGAGCAGTTCTTC
>NA|NA|TRBV5-6|TRBJ1-2|14
CASSLGGAHYGYTF
TGTGCCAGCAGCTTGGGGGGCGCCCACTATGGCTACACCTTC
>NA|once|TRBV2|TRBJ2-3|15
CASSLSASSTDTQYF
TGTGCCAGCAGTCTTAGCGCGTCTAGCACAGATACGCAGTATTTT
>TRBD2|NA|TRBV9|TRBJ2-2|18
CASSVRGSGSRGTGELFF
TGTGCCAGCAGCGTTAGGGGTAGCGGGAGTCGGGGGACCGGGGAGCTGTTTTTT
>NA|once|TRBV7-3|TRBJ2-2|14
CASKNEPNTGELFF
TGTGCCAGCAAAAACGAGCCTAACACCGGGGAGCTGTTTTTT
>TRBD2|NA|TRBV7-8|TRBJ2-7|16
CASSLWGLAHNYEQYF
TGTGCCAGCAGCTTATGGGGACTAGCGCATAATTACGAGCAGTACTTC
>TRBD1|NA|TRBV29-1|TRBJ1-2|13
CSTRTGDHYGYTF
TGCAGCACGCGGACAGGGGATCACTATGGCTACACCTTC
>NA|once|TRBV6-6|TRBJ2-4|12
CASSYPETIQYF
TGTGCCAGCAGTTACCCGGAGACCATTCAGTACTTC